This TCR beta chain was sequenced for a study of cytomegalovirus exposure and HLA in healthy donors. Whole-study results and caveats: The study recorded 164 TCR beta chains that were cytomegalovirus-associated. Rarity held for most TCR sequences, but there were some public TCRs that occurred in many donors. Three chains linked to CMV were shown in vitro to be specific for CMV antigens.

As regards this clone: Its antigen is not identified.

Trimming removed 5 bases from V and 8 bases from J, with 10 bases in between. The CDR3 is 12 residues long. CDR1 is SEHNR and CDR2 is FQNEAQ in the germline V gene (reference sequence). Clones were read by immunoSEQ multiplex PCR, and TCRdb kept only the in-frame ones, dropping some. The table has fewer than 150,000 clones, around nine tenths seen once. The receptor was isolated from a man aged 18 to 30 in good health and CMV-seropositive. The material sequenced was PBMCs. V gene TRBV7-9 combines with J gene TRBJ1-3; the D is unclear. The DNA of the CDR3 is TGTGCCAGCAGCCCGTTGGCTGACACCATATATTTT. It yields the protein CASSPLADTIYF.